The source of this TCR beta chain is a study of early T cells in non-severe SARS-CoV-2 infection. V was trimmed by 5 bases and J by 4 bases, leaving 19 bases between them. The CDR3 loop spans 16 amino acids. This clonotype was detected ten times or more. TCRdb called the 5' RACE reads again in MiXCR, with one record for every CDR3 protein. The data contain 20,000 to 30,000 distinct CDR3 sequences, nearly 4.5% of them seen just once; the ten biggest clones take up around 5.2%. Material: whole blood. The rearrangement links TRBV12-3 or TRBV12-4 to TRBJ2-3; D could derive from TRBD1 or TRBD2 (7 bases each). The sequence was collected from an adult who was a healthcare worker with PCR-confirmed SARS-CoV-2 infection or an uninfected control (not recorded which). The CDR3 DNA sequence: TGTGCCAGCAGTGAAACCAGGGGGGGAGCGGCAGATACGCAGTATTTT. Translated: CASSETRGGAADTQYF.